This entry is about one T cell receptor beta chain. The same CDR3 arises from other DNA sequences in this sample as well. The data belong to a study of blood T cell repertoires in COVID-19. The overall study: Material from acute and convalescent COVID-19 was sourced from the United States, Italy and Spain. T cells, B-cell-depleted T cells, or PBMCs supplied cDNA or gDNA.

TCRdb's table, derived via immunoSEQ multiplex PCR, lists solely in-frame clones and lacks some. The table records some 460,000 clones, about 89% of them present only once. The sample consisted of peripheral blood. The TCR comes from a woman aged 25 to 39 with acute or convalescent COVID-19.

The CDR3 is CSASAGTGGVGGQPQHF. DNA of the CDR3: TGCAGTGCTAGTGCCGGGACAGGGGGCGTGGGGGGGCAGCCCCAGCATTTT. V is TRBV20-1 and J is TRBJ1-5; 12 bases map to TRBD1. The germline CDR1 and CDR2 sequences are DFQATT and SNEGSKA (reference sequence). With 3 bases clipped from V and 7 bases from J, the junction kept 13 bases outside the gene matches. The CDR3 has 17 residues.